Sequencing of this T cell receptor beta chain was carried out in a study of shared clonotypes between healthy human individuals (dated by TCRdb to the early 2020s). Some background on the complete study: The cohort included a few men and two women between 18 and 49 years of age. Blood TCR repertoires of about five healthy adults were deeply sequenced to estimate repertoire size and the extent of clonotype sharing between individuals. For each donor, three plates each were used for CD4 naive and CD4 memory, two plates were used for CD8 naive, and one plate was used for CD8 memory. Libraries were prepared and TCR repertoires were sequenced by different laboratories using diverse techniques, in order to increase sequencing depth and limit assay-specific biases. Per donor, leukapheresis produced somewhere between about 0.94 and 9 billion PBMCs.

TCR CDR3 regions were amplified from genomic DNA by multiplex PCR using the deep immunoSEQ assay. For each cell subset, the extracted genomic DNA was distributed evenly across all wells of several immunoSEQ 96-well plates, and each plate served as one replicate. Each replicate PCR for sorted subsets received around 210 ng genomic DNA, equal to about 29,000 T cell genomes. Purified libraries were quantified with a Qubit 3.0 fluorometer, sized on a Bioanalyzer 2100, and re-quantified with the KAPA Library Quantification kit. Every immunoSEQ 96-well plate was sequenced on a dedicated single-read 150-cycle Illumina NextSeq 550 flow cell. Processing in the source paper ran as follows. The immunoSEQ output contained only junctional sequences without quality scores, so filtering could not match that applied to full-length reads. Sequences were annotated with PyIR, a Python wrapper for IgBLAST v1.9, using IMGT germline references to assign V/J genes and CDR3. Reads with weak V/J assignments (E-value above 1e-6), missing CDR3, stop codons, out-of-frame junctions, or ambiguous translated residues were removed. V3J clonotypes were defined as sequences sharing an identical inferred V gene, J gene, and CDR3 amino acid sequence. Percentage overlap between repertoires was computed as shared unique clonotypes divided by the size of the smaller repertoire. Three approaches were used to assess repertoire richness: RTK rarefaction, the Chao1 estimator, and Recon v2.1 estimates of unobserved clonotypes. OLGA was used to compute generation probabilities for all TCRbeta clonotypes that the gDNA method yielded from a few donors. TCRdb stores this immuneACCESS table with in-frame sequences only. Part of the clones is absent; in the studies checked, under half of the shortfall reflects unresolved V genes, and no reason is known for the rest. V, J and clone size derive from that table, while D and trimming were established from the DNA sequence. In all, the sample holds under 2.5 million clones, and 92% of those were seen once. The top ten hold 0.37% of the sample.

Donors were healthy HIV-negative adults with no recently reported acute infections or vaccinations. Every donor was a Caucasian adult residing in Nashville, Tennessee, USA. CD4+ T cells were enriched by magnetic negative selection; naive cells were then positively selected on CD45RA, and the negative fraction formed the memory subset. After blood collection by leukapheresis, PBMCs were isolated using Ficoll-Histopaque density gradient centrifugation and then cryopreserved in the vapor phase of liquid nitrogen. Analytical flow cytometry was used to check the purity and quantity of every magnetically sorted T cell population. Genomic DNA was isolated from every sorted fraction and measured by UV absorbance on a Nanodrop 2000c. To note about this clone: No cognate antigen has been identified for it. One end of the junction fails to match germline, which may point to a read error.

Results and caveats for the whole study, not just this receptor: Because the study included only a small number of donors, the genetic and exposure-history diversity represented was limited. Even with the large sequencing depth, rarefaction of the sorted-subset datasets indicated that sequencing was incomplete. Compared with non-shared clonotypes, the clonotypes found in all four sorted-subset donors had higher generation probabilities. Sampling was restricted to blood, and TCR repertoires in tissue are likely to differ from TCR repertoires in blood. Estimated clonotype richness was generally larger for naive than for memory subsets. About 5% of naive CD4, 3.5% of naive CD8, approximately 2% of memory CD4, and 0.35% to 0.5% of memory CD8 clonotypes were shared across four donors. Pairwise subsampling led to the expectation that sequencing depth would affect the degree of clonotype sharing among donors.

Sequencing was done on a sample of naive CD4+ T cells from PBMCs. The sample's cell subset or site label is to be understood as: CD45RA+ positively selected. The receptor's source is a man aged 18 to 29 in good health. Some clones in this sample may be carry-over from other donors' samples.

The CDR3 protein: CASSQGGVPEAFF. Here is the DNA: TGTGCCAGCAGCCAAGGGGGAGTCCCTGAGGCTTTCTTT. The sequence links TRBV14 to TRBJ1-1; no D segment can be confidently identified. From the cysteine through the phenylalanine, the CDR3 covers 13 amino acids. Of the read, only the CDR3 DNA is kept; its 39 bases are in frame from base 1. CDR1 and CDR2 are drawn from the germline V gene: SGHDN, FVKESK.